A few counts support the clone carrying this T cell receptor (beta chain). Using unique molecular identifiers, the investigators prepared the TCRbeta library. MiXCR was run by TCRdb on the PCR reads, yielding one entry per CDR3 protein. The sample has 210,000 or so distinct CDR3 sequences, roughly 9% seen once. The CDR3 is 13 residues long. Trimming shortened V by 4 bases and J by 8 bases, and 16 bases separated the two germline ends. The germline V gene encodes CDR1 SGHNT and CDR2 YYREEE (reference sequence). This specimen comes from a study of T-cell reconstitution after alpha-beta-depleted transplantation in children.

This sequence joins TRBV5-4 and TRBJ2-7, with D maybe TRBD1 (6 bases). This receptor was identified in a human donor who donated a stem cell graft to a child with acute lymphoblastic leukemia. The sample in question was PBMCs from the stem cell graft donor, obtained from the stem cell graft. CDR3 sequence (DNA): TGTGCCAGCAGCCGTGGAGACGACAGGAAGCAGTACTTC. Translating gives CASSRGDDRKQYF. The full variable domain, with the rest looked up from reference TRBV5-4 and TRBJ2-7, is ETGVTQSPTHLIKTRGQQVTLRCSSQSGHNTVSWYQQALGQGPQFIFQYYREEENGRGNFPPRFSGLQFPNYSSELNVNALELDDSALYLCASSRGDDRKQYFGPGTRLTVT.